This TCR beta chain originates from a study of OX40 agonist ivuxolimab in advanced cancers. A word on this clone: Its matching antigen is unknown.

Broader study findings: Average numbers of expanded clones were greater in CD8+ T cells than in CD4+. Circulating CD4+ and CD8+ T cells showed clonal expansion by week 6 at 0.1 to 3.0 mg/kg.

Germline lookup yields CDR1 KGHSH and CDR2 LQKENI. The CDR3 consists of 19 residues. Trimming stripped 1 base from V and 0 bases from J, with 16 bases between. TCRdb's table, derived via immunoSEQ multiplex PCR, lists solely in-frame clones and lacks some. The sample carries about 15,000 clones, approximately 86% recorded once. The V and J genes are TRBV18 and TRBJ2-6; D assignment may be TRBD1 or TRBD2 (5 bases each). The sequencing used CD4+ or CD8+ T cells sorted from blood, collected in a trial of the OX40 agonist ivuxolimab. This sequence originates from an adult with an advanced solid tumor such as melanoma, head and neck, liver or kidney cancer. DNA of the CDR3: TGTGCCAGCTCACCACGGCCGGGGCTACCTACCTCTGGGGCCAACGTCCTGACTTTC. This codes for CASSPRPGLPTSGANVLTF. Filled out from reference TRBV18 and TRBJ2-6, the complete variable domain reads NAGVMQNPRHLVRRRGQEARLRCSPMKGHSHVYWYRQLPEEGLKFMVYLQKENIIDESGMPKERFSAEFPKEGPSILRIQQVVRGDSAAYFCASSPRPGLPTSGANVLTFGAGSRLTVL.